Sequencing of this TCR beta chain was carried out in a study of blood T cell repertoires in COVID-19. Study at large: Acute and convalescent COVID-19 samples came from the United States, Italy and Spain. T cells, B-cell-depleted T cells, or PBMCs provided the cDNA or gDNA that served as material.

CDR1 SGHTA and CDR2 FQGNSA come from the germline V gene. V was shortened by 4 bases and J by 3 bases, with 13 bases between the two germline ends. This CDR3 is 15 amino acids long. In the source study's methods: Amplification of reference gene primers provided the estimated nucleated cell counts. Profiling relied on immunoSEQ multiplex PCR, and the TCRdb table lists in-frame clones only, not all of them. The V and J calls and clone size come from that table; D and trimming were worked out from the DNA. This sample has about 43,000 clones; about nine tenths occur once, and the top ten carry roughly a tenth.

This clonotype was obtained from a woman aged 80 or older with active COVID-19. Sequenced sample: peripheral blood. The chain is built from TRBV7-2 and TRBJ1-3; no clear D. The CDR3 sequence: CASSSSQRFGNTIYF. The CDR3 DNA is TGTGCCAGCAGCTCCTCACAGCGGTTTGGAAACACCATATATTTT.